What follows are 25 T cell receptor beta chains derived from one specimen sequenced in a study of neurological immune-mediated disorders. TCRdb used MiXCR to reprocess the 5' RACE reads, holding one entry per CDR3 protein. Here the sample spans just under 40,000 distinct CDR3 sequences, 6% to 7.5% being singletons. The sequenced sample was CD4+ T cells from blood. The receptors originated from a man over 45 in good health.

This clonotype was picked up many times. V usage is TRBV3-1 and J usage is TRBJ2-5; TRBD2 aligns across 8 bases. CDR1 is LGHDT and CDR2 is YNNKEL in the germline V gene (reference sequence). The CDR3 runs 18 residues. J was trimmed by 4 bases and V by 4 bases; bases with no gene match: 17. In DNA, the CDR3 is TGTGCCAGCAGCCCGGGGGCTAGCGGGCCCCCTGGGGGAGAGACCCAGTACTTC. Translation: CASSPGASGPPGGETQYF.

This clonotype was detected many times. The CDR3 region is CASSPSAGARYNEQFF. CDR3 DNA: TGTGCCAGCAGCCCGAGCGCCGGGGCAAGGTACAATGAGCAGTTCTTC. This sequence joins TRBV7-2 and TRBJ2-1; either TRBD1 or TRBD2 may supply D (5 bases each). Germline assignment: CDR1 SGHTA and CDR2 FQGNSA. There are 16 residues in the CDR3. Trimming took off 5 bases at V and 4 bases at J, with 18 bases between the two ends. Combining the CDR3 with reference TRBV7-2 and TRBJ2-1 gives the whole variable domain GAGVSQSPSNKVTEKGKDVELRCDPISGHTALYWYRQSLGQGLEFLIYFQGNSAPDKSGLPSDRFSAERTGGSVSTLTIQRTQQEDSAVYLCASSPSAGARYNEQFFGPGTRLTVL.

This clonotype was seen repeatedly, ten times or more. The gene calls are TRBV12-3 or TRBV12-4 and TRBJ2-2; unclear D gene. With 8 bases removed from V and 1 base from J, the gap between germline ends came to 8 bases. This CDR3 is 13 amino acids long. The CDR3 region has the DNA TGTGCCAGCTACGAACGGAACACCGGGGAGCTGTTTTTT. Translating it yields CASYERNTGELFF.

In its sample, this clonotype was seen many times. The chain has TRBV5-1 and TRBJ2-7, with D maybe TRBD2 (6 bases). Germline CDR1 is SGHRS and CDR2 is YFSETQ. This CDR3 region has 14 residues. V lost 5 bases and J 0 bases, leaving 12 bases between the germline ends. CDR3 coding DNA: TGCGCCAGCAGGGAGGGCCCGAGCTCCTACGAGCAGTACTTC. It specifies CASREGPSSYEQYF.

V usage is TRBV5-1 and J usage is TRBJ2-7; 12 nucleotides agree with TRBD2. The V and J ends lost 5 bases and 1 base, in that order; junction bases with no gene match: 4. The CDR3 covers 15 residues. Germline V gene lookup returns CDR1 SGHRS and CDR2 YFSETQ. The CDR3, as DNA: TGCGCCAGCAGTCCCACTAGCGGGAGGTCCTACGAGCAGTACTTC. Amino acid sequence: CASSPTSGRSYEQYF.

In its sample, this clonotype was seen many times. The chain uses TRBV5-6 and TRBJ1-1; D not certain. Trimming cost V 0 bases and J 3 bases, with 3 bases left between them. The germline V gene has CDR1 SGHDT and CDR2 YYEEEE. The length of the CDR3 is 12 residues. CDR3 in amino acids: CASSLGYTEAFF. The CDR3 coding sequence is TGTGCCAGCAGCTTGGGGTACACTGAAGCTTTCTTT.

At least ten counts were recorded for this clonotype. The chain uses TRBV7-2 and TRBJ2-3, with 7 bases matching TRBD1. The CDR3 has 15 amino acids. With 5 bases clipped from V and 1 base from J, the junction kept 6 bases outside the gene matches. Per germline, CDR1 SGHTA and CDR2 FQGNSA. CDR3 in DNA: TGTGCCAGCAGCCTCTCGACAGGGCGCACAGATACGCAGTATTTT. It encodes CASSLSTGRTDTQYF.

Many counts were recorded for this clonotype. The V and J genes are TRBV4-1 and TRBJ2-2, with D possibly called TRBD1 or TRBD2 (6 bases each). V shed 6 bases and J shed 0 bases, with 17 bases lying between them. This CDR3 contains 17 residues. Germline-derived CDR1 and CDR2 are MGHRA and YSYEKL. CDR3 nucleotides: TGCGCCAGCAGTACGCGGGGACAACACGCGAACACCGGGGAGCTGTTTTTT. It codes for CASSTRGQHANTGELFF.

This clonotype was recorded at least ten times. The V gene is TRBV28, the J gene TRBJ2-4; TRBD1 agrees at 9 bases. CDR1 is MDHEN, CDR2 SYDVKM, per germline. V lost 2 bases and J lost 0; bases outside the gene matches: 11. The CDR3 runs 19 residues. CDR3 sequence (DNA): TGTGCCAGCAGTTTACTGGGACAGGGAGAGGCCCTAGCCAAAAACATTCAGTACTTC. Encoded protein: CASSLLGQGEALAKNIQYF.

The genes are TRBV2 and TRBJ1-1, with 7 bases identical to TRBD1. From germline, CDR1 is SNHLY and CDR2 FYNNEI. The CDR3 sequence is 13 residues long. The V segment lost 3 bases and the J segment 9 bases; nucleotides outside the gene matches: 7. CDR3 protein: CASSDGGTDQAFF. In nucleotides, the CDR3 is TGTGCCAGCAGTGATGGTGGGACAGACCAAGCTTTCTTT.

This clonotype was seen many times. The J gene is TRBJ2-1, the V gene TRBV9, with a weak D call TRBD2 (6 bases). The V and J ends lost 3 bases and 0 bases respectively, with 13 bases between them. The CDR3 length is 16 residues. Per germline, CDR1 SGDLS and CDR2 YYNGEE. In nucleotides, the CDR3 is TGTGCCAGCAGCGGGGGTGGCGGGATCTCCTACAATGAGCAGTTCTTC. Its translation is CASSGGGGISYNEQFF.

There are many counts of this clonotype. This chain joins TRBV6-2 or TRBV6-3 and TRBJ2-7, with 7 nucleotides matching TRBD2. The CDR3 is made up of 19 amino acids. CDR1 is MNHEY, CDR2 SVGEGT, per germline. The V segment lost 2 bases and the J segment 0 bases; nucleotides outside the gene matches: 16. CDR3 residues: CASSYPGLGPSSLSYEQYF. As DNA, the CDR3 is TGTGCCAGCAGTTACCCCGGACTAGGCCCCTCCTCGCTCTCCTACGAGCAGTACTTC.

Ten or more counts support this clonotype. CDR3 sequence: CASSRLESEKLFF. CDR3 sequence (DNA): TGTGCCAGCAGTCGTCTAGAGTCCGAAAAACTGTTTTTT. V and J are TRBV27 and TRBJ1-4, with D uncertain. V lost 5 bases and J 8 bases, leaving 12 bases between the germline ends. This CDR3 contains 13 residues. Germline CDR1 MNHEY, CDR2 SMNVEV (reference sequence).

V and J are TRBV30 and TRBJ1-1; no clear D. Trimming took off 0 bases at V and 1 base at J, with 12 bases between the two ends. Germline assignment: CDR1 GTSNPN and CDR2 SVGIG (reference sequence). CDR3 size: 15 residues. In DNA form, the CDR3 reads TGTGCCTGGAGTGTACTTCCGATAAGGAACACTGAAGCTTTCTTT. Translation: CAWSVLPIRNTEAFF. Using reference TRBV30 and TRBJ1-1 for the parts outside the CDR3, the full variable domain is SQTIHQWPATLVQPVGSPLSLECTVEGTSNPNLYWYRQAAGRGLQLLFYSVGIGQISSEVPQNLSASRPQDRQFILSSKKLLLSDSGFYLCAWSVLPIRNTEAFFGQGTRLTVV.

This clonotype was seen many times. The chain is built from TRBV18 and TRBJ1-1; D may be TRBD1 (5 bases). V was cut by 5 bases and J by 2 bases, with 12 bases left in between. There are 14 residues in the CDR3. Germline V gives CDR1 KGHSH, CDR2 LQKENI. CDR3 sequence: CASSIQARNTEAFF. The CDR3 coding sequence is TGTGCCAGCTCAATACAGGCGAGAAACACTGAAGCTTTCTTT.

In this sample, this clonotype turned up many times. CDR3 residues: CASTSGTGELFF. The CDR3 DNA reads TGTGCCAGCACGTCGGGCACCGGGGAGCTGTTTTTT. The chain carries TRBV6-2 or TRBV6-3 and TRBJ2-2; no definite D call. V lost 7 bases and J 4 bases, leaving 7 bases between the germline ends. Germline values: CDR1 MNHEY, CDR2 SVGEGT. There are 12 residues in the CDR3.

In its sample, this clonotype is medium-sized. The chain carries TRBV20-1 and TRBJ2-4, with D possibly TRBD2 on 6 matching bases. Germline V CDR1 and CDR2: DFQATT, SNEGSKA (reference sequence). Between the trimmed V and J ends, which lost 0 bases and 9 bases, there was a span of 12 bases. The CDR3 loop spans 13 amino acids. CDR3 bases: TGCAGTGCTAGAGATCAGATGGGGGGCATTCAGTACTTC. Translating it yields CSARDQMGGIQYF.

This clonotype was found many times. The junction and the germline gene differ at one end; a read error may be behind it. This chain uses TRBV7-2 with TRBJ2-6; tentatively, D is TRBD1 (6 bases). The CDR3 sequence is 15 residues long. CDR1 is SGHTA, CDR2 FQGNSA, per germline. DNA of the CDR3: TGTGCCAGCACCTTAGGGGGCTCTGGGGCCAACGTCCTGACTTTC. It codes for CASTLGGSGANVLTF.

The chain recombines TRBV30 with TRBJ2-3, with D possibly TRBD1 on 5 matching bases. CDR1 is GTSNPN and CDR2 is SVGIG in the germline V gene (reference sequence). The ends were cut back, 3 bases at V and 3 bases at J, with 10 bases in the middle. The CDR3 runs to 13 residues. CDR3 in amino acids: CAWSAGHTDTQYF. In DNA form, the CDR3 reads TGTGCCTGGAGCGCCGGACATACAGATACGCAGTATTTT.

This clonotype was observed at least ten times. The CDR3 DNA follows: TGCAGTGCTAGTTCGGGGGCCAAAAACATTCAGTACTTC. It codes for CSASSGAKNIQYF. This rearrangement joins TRBV20-1 to TRBJ2-4; the D gene is possibly TRBD2 (5 bases). Trimming stripped 3 bases from V and 1 base from J, with 7 bases between. Germline V gene sequence: CDR1 DFQATT, CDR2 SNEGSKA (reference sequence). The CDR3 extends over 13 amino acids.

This clonotype was seen ten or more times. The genes are TRBV20-1 and TRBJ2-1; 9 positions match TRBD2. Germline trimming cut 3 bases from V and 1 base from J; bases unmatched to any gene: 13. Germline CDR1 is DFQATT and CDR2 is SNEGSKA (reference sequence). This CDR3 region has 18 residues. CDR3 in amino acids: CSASGSGSALLSYNEQFF. As DNA, the CDR3 is TGCAGTGCTAGCGGTAGCGGGAGTGCTTTGCTTTCCTACAATGAGCAGTTCTTC.

The table lists this clonotype with many counts. This chain uses TRBV24-1 with TRBJ2-3; a possible D gene is TRBD2 (5 bases). Germline assignment: CDR1 KGHDR and CDR2 SFDVKD. Trimming shortened V by 5 bases and J by 4 bases, and 12 bases separated the two germline ends. The CDR3 runs 14 residues. DNA for the CDR3: TGTGCCACCAGTGTCGGAGGCGGCCCAGATACGCAGTATTTT. This codes for CATSVGGGPDTQYF.

The table lists this clonotype with many counts. This CDR3 reads CASSPGDIYTGELFF. CDR3 coding DNA: TGTGCCAGTAGTCCTGGGGACATTTACACCGGGGAGCTGTTTTTT. This rearrangement joins TRBV19 to TRBJ2-2; D is perhaps TRBD1 (6 bases). Between the trimmed V and J ends, which lost 5 bases and 3 bases, there was a span of 13 bases. Germline-derived CDR1 and CDR2 are LNHDA and SQIVND (reference sequence). This CDR3 has 15 residues. The full variable domain, in which reference TRBV19 and TRBJ2-2 provide the parts outside the CDR3, is DGGITQSPKYLFRKEGQNVTLSCEQNLNHDAMYWYRQDPGQGLRLIYYSQIVNDFQKGDIAEGYSVSREKKESFPLTVTSAQKNPTAFYLCASSPGDIYTGELFFGEGSRLTVL.

In this sample, this clonotype turned up many times. The V and J genes are TRBV5-8 and TRBJ2-3, with 9 bases that match TRBD2. The CDR3 is made up of 15 amino acids. The J segment lost 0 bases and the V segment lost 6 bases, leaving 5 bases of the junction unmatched. Germline assignment: CDR1 SGHTS and CDR2 YDEGEE. In DNA form, the CDR3 reads TGTGCCAGCAACCTAGCGGGACCTAGCACAGATACGCAGTATTTT. It specifies CASNLAGPSTDTQYF.

This clonotype was recorded at least ten times. The V gene is TRBV20-1, the J gene TRBJ2-7; D not resolved. Looked up from germline, CDR1 is DFQATT and CDR2 is SNEGSKA (reference sequence). There are 15 residues in the CDR3. V was cut by 3 bases and J by 7 bases, with 22 bases left in between. DNA of the CDR3: TGCAGTGCTAGCCCCAGTTTCCCCCCTAAACTTGAGCAGTACTTC. Protein product: CSASPSFPPKLEQYF.